The entry below describes one TCR beta chain. What it binds is unknown. This sample is drawn from a study of cytomegalovirus exposure and HLA in healthy donors. Primers for the PCR totalled 60 Vbeta and 13 Jbeta. This table comes from immunoSEQ multiplex PCR, and its TCRdb copy is limited to in-frame clones, with some not included. The sample carries tens of thousands of clones, 60% to 85% recorded once. Regarding the study as a whole: Apart from CMV serostatus, no immune exposure information was available. In a later analysis, donors in an Asian-associated ancestry cluster reportedly had fewer N-insertions in productive TCRs than the cohort mean. Later on, a genetic analysis was performed. It linked a missense variant in DCLRE1C with V- and J-gene trimming of TCR beta.

Losses at the gene ends were 3 bases for V and 7 bases for J; bases not matched to a gene: 11. CDR3 length: 15 residues. Germline V gives CDR1 MNHEY, CDR2 SMNVEV (reference sequence). The sequenced sample was PBMCs. This TCR derives from a male donor in good health and CMV-seropositive. This rearrangement joins TRBV27 to TRBJ1-1; TRBD1 matches 7 bases. CDR3 sequence reads: CASSFSSRGWGEAFF. For the CDR3, the DNA is TGTGCCAGCAGTTTTTCGAGCAGGGGGTGGGGTGAAGCTTTCTTT.